One and the same sample provided the 5 T cell receptor beta chains below, sequenced in a study of blood T cell repertoires in COVID-19. Using immunoSEQ multiplex PCR, the repertoire was profiled, and TCRdb retains in-frame clones only, with some absent. The table has over 45,000 clones, about 91% seen once. The specimen sequenced was peripheral blood. Source of these receptors: a man aged 40-49 years with COVID-19, enrolled during active disease.

This chain uses TRBV24-1 with TRBJ2-1; 8 nucleotides match TRBD1. V trimming: 4 bases; J trimming: 0 bases; junction bases outside the gene matches: 4. Germline CDR1 is KGHDR and CDR2 is SFDVKD. This CDR3 has 16 amino acids. The CDR3 here is CATSDPTGGSYNEQFF. CDR3 DNA sequence: TGTGCCACCAGTGACCCTACAGGGGGCTCCTACAATGAGCAGTTCTTC.

This clone was found once. The J gene is TRBJ2-3, the V gene TRBV19; TRBD1 matches 8 bases. CDR1 is LNHDA, CDR2 SQIVND, per germline (reference sequence). This CDR3 contains 15 residues. V was clipped by 2 bases and J by 4 bases; unmatched bases: 5. The DNA for the CDR3 is TGTGCCAGTAGTATAAGCAGGGGGCTGCCAGATACGCAGTATTTT. Protein: CASSISRGLPDTQYF. Supplemented by reference TRBV19 and TRBJ2-3, the full variable domain reads DGGITQSPKYLFRKEGQNVTLSCEQNLNHDAMYWYRQDPGQGLRLIYYSQIVNDFQKGDIAEGYSVSREKKESFPLTVTSAQKNPTAFYLCASSISRGLPDTQYFGPGTRLTVL.

The chain combines TRBV5-1 with TRBJ2-1; 9 bases are a match to TRBD2. This CDR3 is 15 amino acids long. Germline trimming cut 3 bases from V and 4 bases from J; bases unmatched to any gene: 5. Germline assignment: CDR1 SGHRS and CDR2 YFSETQ. DNA of the CDR3: TGCGCCAGCAGCTGGAGCGGGGGGCCGTACAATGAGCAGTTCTTC. Its translation is CASSWSGGPYNEQFF.

The chain carries TRBV30 and TRBJ2-5; 10 bases map to TRBD1. The CDR3 consists of 14 residues. Unmatched junction bases numbered 1, after V lost 1 base and J lost 2 bases. CDR1 is GTSNPN and CDR2 is SVGIG in the germline V gene (reference sequence). CDR3 in DNA: TGTGCCTGGAGTGGGGGACAGGGGCAAGAGACCCAGTACTTC. Translating it yields CAWSGGQGQETQYF.

This clone was seen once. V and J are TRBV19 and TRBJ2-4; perhaps TRBD2 as D (5 bases). With 7 bases removed from V and 13 bases from J, the gap between germline ends came to 17 bases. The germline gives CDR1 LNHDA, CDR2 SQIVND (reference sequence). CDR3 size: 12 residues. CDR3 in DNA: TGTGCCAGTACAAATCTGGACTCTCCCCAGTACTTC. Encoded protein: CASTNLDSPQYF.